This paragraph covers one T cell receptor (beta chain) sequence. In its sample, this clonotype was seen many times. Its antigen is not yet known. No qualities accompany the bases; no much larger clone lies one base away. The source of the sample is a study of CD8 T cells in ankylosing spondylitis (dated by TCRdb to the late 2010s). Describing the broader study: The study set out to find disease-linked TCR variants by profiling T cell receptor beta repertoires in ankylosing spondylitis patients and healthy donors. In total, the full study cohort was made up of roughly 100 healthy donors and about two dozen ankylosing spondylitis patients. Samples of peripheral blood were taken, and for ankylosing spondylitis patients, synovial fluid was collected as well.

The germline V gene (reference sequence) provides CDR1 DFQATT and CDR2 SNEGSKA. Trimming removed 5 bases from V and 4 bases from J, leaving 17 bases between the germline ends. Including cysteine and phenylalanine, the CDR3 has 14 amino acids. Of the read, only the CDR3 DNA is kept; its 42 bases are in frame from base 1. Sequencing was performed on an Illumina HiSeq 2500. Quantitative 5'-RACE with molecular barcodes was used to prepare TCR beta libraries. The published analysis was carried out like this. A new computational method based on a probabilistic model of VDJ rearrangement was used to identify disease-linked TCR variants. TCRdb took the public reads, trimmed them with fastp at Q25, ran MiXCR for clone calling and kept in-frame beta chains. Duplicate CDR3 protein sequences are folded into a single record with the most common DNA and genes. The V and J calls shown here were made by TCRdb, not taken from the authors' results. This sample holds more than 600,000 distinct CDR3 sequences; 15% to 20% were observed only once. Roughly a fifth of the sample comes from the top ten.

Study-level results and caveats: Some TCR beta motif variants had previously been reported in synovial fluid and blood of reactive arthritis patients, which suggested common disease-initiation mechanisms. The disease-linked clones were reported to be significantly enriched in matched synovial fluid samples from ankylosing spondylitis patients. Blood from ankylosing spondylitis patients appeared to be characterized by a TCR beta motif made up of seven or eight highly homologous amino acid variants. A CD8+ phenotype was shown by the disease-linked clones, which were found at relatively low frequencies in peripheral blood.

The clonotype comes from a male donor with ankylosing spondylitis. The rearrangement combines TRBV20-1 with TRBJ1-2; the D gene remains uncertain. Sequenced sample: blood, either unsorted or a sorted T cell fraction (not recorded which). The CDR3 is CSAVWVESRYGYTF. The bases are TGCAGTGCTGTCTGGGTAGAAAGCCGCTATGGCTACACCTTC.